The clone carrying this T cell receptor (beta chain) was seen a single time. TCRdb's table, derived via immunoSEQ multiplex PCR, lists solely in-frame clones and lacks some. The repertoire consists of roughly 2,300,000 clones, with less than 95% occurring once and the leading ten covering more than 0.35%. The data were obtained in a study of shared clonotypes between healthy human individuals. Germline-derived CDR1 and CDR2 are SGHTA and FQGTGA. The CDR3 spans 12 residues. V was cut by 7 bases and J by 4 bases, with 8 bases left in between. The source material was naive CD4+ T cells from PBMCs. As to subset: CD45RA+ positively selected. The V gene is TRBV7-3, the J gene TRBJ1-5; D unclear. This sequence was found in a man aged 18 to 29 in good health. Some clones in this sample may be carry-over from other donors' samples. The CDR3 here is CASNRTNQPQHF. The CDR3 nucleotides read TGTGCCAGCAACCGGACGAATCAGCCCCAGCATTTT.